What follows is one TCR beta chain and its context. What it recognizes is unknown. This entry belongs to a study of T cells in localized non-small cell lung cancer. Broader study findings: Peak T cell clonality was found in uninvolved adjacent lung, exceeding tumor. Because researchers sequenced only one region of the tumor, heterogeneity is still possible. In adjacent lung appeared a median around 57 of the top 100 tumor clones.

CDR1 and CDR2 (germline): SGHDN, FVKESK. V lost 4 bases to trimming and J lost 0 bases, with 12 bases between them. The CDR3 is 16 amino acids. Assay used: immunoSEQ multiplex PCR; TCRdb lists only in-frame clones, some missing. Of roughly 30,000 clones listed, 92% are singletons. This rearrangement joins TRBV14 to TRBJ1-4; TRBD1 is a possible D gene (5 bases). Sequenced here: peripheral blood mononuclear cells, sampled before any cancer treatment. The sequence derives from a woman between 35 and 75 years old with stage III lung adenocarcinoma. For the CDR3, the DNA is TGTGCCAGCAGCCGCAATCAGGGAGCAACTAATGAAAAACTGTTTTTT. Translation: CASSRNQGATNEKLFF. The full variable domain, rest sourced from reference TRBV14 and TRBJ1-4, is EAGVTQFPSHSVIEKGQTVTLRCDPISGHDNLYWYRRVMGKEIKFLLHFVKESKQDESGMPNNRFLAERTGGTYSTLKVQPAELEDSGVYFCASSRNQGATNEKLFFGSGTQLSVL.